The 29 T cell receptor beta chains presented below share a single source sample, sequenced in a study of shared clonotypes between healthy human individuals. The table came from immunoSEQ multiplex PCR; TCRdb's copy has only in-frame clones and leaves some out. Of about 610,000 clones listed, approximately 97% are singletons. The sequencing input was naive CD4+ T cells sorted from blood. Subset defined: CD45RA+ positively selected. The source is a woman between 25 and 40 years old in good health.

The chain recombines TRBV5-4 with TRBJ2-1; the D gene is possibly TRBD2 (5 bases). V dropped 2 bases and J dropped 9 bases, with 6 bases sitting between them. This CDR3 has 11 amino acids. Germline V gene lookup returns CDR1 SGHNT and CDR2 YYREEE (reference sequence). The DNA for the CDR3 is TGTGCCAGCAGCTTCCGGGGTGAGCAGTTCTTC. Amino acid sequence: CASSFRGEQFF.

CDR3 protein: CASSEWAGAPNEQFF. The CDR3 nucleotides read TGTGCCAGCAGTGAATGGGCGGGAGCTCCTAATGAGCAGTTCTTC. The chain employs TRBV6-1 and TRBJ2-1; 7 bases are a match to TRBD2. The CDR3 extends over 15 amino acids. Germline trimming cut 2 bases from V and 7 bases from J; bases unmatched to any gene: 8. The germline CDR1 and CDR2 sequences are MNHNS and SASEGT.

The rearrangement links TRBV18 to TRBJ1-5; the D gene is possibly TRBD1 (5 bases). CDR3 length: 15 amino acids. The germline CDR1 and CDR2 sequences are KGHSH and LQKENI. V was trimmed by 3 bases and J by 6 bases, leaving 15 bases between them. CDR3 DNA: TGTGCCAGCTCACCTCTAGGGGTGGAGGGTCAGCCCCAGCATTTT. Translated, it gives CASSPLGVEGQPQHF.

This chain joins TRBV7-9 and TRBJ2-1, with 7 positions matching TRBD2. There are 15 residues in the CDR3. Germline loops: CDR1 SEHNR, CDR2 FQNEAQ (reference sequence). The V and J ends lost 5 bases and 8 bases, in that order; junction bases with no gene match: 12. The DNA of the CDR3 is TGTGCCAGCAGCCTCTACGGGGGAGGGGTCGATGAGCAGTTCTTC. Amino acid sequence: CASSLYGGGVDEQFF.

J is TRBJ1-5 and V is TRBV5-4; 7 nucleotides line up with TRBD1. Germline trimming cut 4 bases from V and 2 bases from J; bases unmatched to any gene: 9. The CDR3 length is 16 residues. Germline lookup yields CDR1 SGHNT and CDR2 YYREEE (reference sequence). The CDR3 spells CASSPRGTEGNQPQHF. CDR3 nucleotide sequence: TGTGCCAGCAGCCCGCGGGGGACAGAAGGCAATCAGCCCCAGCATTTT.

The rearrangement uses TRBV13 and TRBJ2-7; 9 positions agree with TRBD2. The CDR3 loop spans 15 amino acids. Unmatched junction bases numbered 8, after V lost 5 bases and J lost 3 bases. Germline-derived CDR1 and CDR2 are PRHDT and FYEKMQ (reference sequence). The CDR3 region has the DNA TGTGCCAGCAGCCGCCGACTAGCGGCACACTACGAGCAGTACTTC. This encodes CASSRRLAAHYEQYF.

The rearrangement uses TRBV7-7 and TRBJ2-5; 7 nucleotides match TRBD2. The CDR3 runs to 14 residues. CDR1 SSHAT and CDR2 FNYEAQ come from the germline V gene (reference sequence). The V and J ends lost 5 bases and 2 bases, in that order; junction bases with no gene match: 5. The CDR3 is CASSLTSAQETQYF. In nucleotides, the CDR3 is TGTGCCAGCAGCCTCACTAGCGCGCAAGAGACCCAGTACTTC.

This clone was picked up one time. Other DNA sequences within the sample encode an identical CDR3. This sequence joins TRBV5-1 and TRBJ1-1; the match to TRBD1 covers 9 bases. The CDR3 runs to 14 residues. The J segment lost 3 bases and the V segment lost 2 bases, leaving 2 bases of the junction unmatched. The V gene's germline CDR1 is SGHRS and CDR2 YFSETQ. The CDR3 sequence: CASSLQGADTEAFF. For the CDR3, the DNA is TGCGCCAGCAGCTTACAGGGGGCTGACACTGAAGCTTTCTTT.

This chain joins TRBV28 and TRBJ2-1, with TRBD1 matching over 7 bases. The CDR3 is 15 residues long. CDR1 and CDR2 from the germline V gene are MDHEN and SYDVKM. The J segment lost 3 bases and the V segment lost 2 bases, leaving 4 bases of the junction unmatched. CDR3: CASSLLGQSYNEQFF. DNA for the CDR3: TGTGCCAGCAGTTTACTGGGACAGAGCTACAATGAGCAGTTCTTC.

The rearrangement joins TRBV5-1 to TRBJ1-1; the D gene is possibly TRBD1 (6 bases). The CDR3 sequence is 13 residues long. V lost 0 bases and J 11 bases, leaving 14 bases between the germline ends. CDR1 is SGHRS and CDR2 is YFSETQ in the germline V gene. CDR3 in DNA: TGCGCCAGCAGCTTGGCGGGCAGGGGATTCGCTTTCTTT. The encoded protein is CASSLAGRGFAFF.

The chain is built from TRBV30 and TRBJ2-5; maybe TRBD2 (7 bases). CDR3 size: 13 residues. Germline V lookup: CDR1 GTSNPN, CDR2 SVGIG (reference sequence). Trimming pared 2 bases from V and 5 bases from J, leaving 12 bases between. The CDR3: CAWSRGGWETQYF. In DNA, the CDR3 is TGTGCCTGGAGTAGGGGGGGCTGGGAGACCCAGTACTTC.

The rearrangement joins TRBV4-2 to TRBJ2-7; 9 bases fit TRBD2. This CDR3 spans 15 amino acids. Germline lookup yields CDR1 LGHNA and CDR2 YNFKEQ. J lost 5 bases, V lost 0 bases, and 5 bases had no gene match. The CDR3 loop reads CASSQDQLAGDEQYF. In DNA form, the CDR3 reads TGTGCCAGCAGCCAAGATCAATTAGCGGGAGACGAGCAGTACTTC.

This chain uses TRBV19 with TRBJ2-1, with D hard to call. This CDR3 has 13 amino acids. The germline V gene has CDR1 LNHDA and CDR2 SQIVND (reference sequence). V lost 5 bases to trimming and J lost 9 bases, with 14 bases between them. Here the CDR3 reads CASSSGPNAEQFF. Here the CDR3 DNA reads TGTGCCAGTAGTTCCGGACCGAACGCTGAGCAGTTCTTC.

This chain connects TRBV29-1 to TRBJ2-5; D uncertain. The end of the DNA is better explained by TRBJ2-7, so the J call may be wrong. Germline V gene data show CDR1 as SQVTM and CDR2 as ANQGSEA. The CDR3 spans 12 residues. CDR3 in DNA: TGCAGCGTGCTGTTGAGCTCCTACGAGCAGTACTTC. Encoded protein: CSVLLSSYEQYF.

This chain links TRBV5-1 with TRBJ2-1, with TRBD2 matching 7 bases. V was pared by 2 bases and J by 4 bases, with 9 bases of the junction left unmatched. Per germline, CDR1 SGHRS and CDR2 YFSETQ. This CDR3 spans 16 amino acids. CDR3 in DNA: TGCGCCAGCAGCTTTCGAGCGGGGATAGGTTACAATGAGCAGTTCTTC. Amino acid sequence: CASSFRAGIGYNEQFF.

Points on this clone: The same CDR3 also results from other DNA sequences found in this sample. This chain joins TRBV5-1 and TRBJ2-3; D unresolved. Trimming took 0 bases from V and 1 from J, leaving 6 bases between them. The germline V gene encodes CDR1 SGHRS and CDR2 YFSETQ. The CDR3 is 14 residues long. This chain's CDR3 is CASSLGSGTDTQYF. The CDR3 DNA follows: TGCGCCAGCAGCTTGGGGTCTGGCACAGATACGCAGTATTTT.

The chain is built from TRBV28 and TRBJ2-1; 8 bases align to TRBD1. With V trimmed by 6 bases and J by 8 bases, 12 bases remained unmatched. Germline assignment: CDR1 MDHEN and CDR2 SYDVKM. The CDR3 contains 15 residues. The CDR3 loop is CASRDTELQGDEQFF. The CDR3 DNA reads as TGTGCCAGCAGAGACACCGAATTACAGGGGGATGAGCAGTTCTTC.

J is TRBJ1-5 and V is TRBV14; no reliable D call. The V end lost 1 base, the J end lost 6 bases, and 7 bases lay between the germline ends. CDR1 and CDR2 from the germline V gene are SGHDN and FVKESK. The CDR3 has 13 residues. CDR3 protein: CASSQGAAQPQHF. The DNA for the CDR3 is TGTGCCAGCAGCCAAGGGGCGGCTCAGCCCCAGCATTTT.

The CDR3 is CASSGEGYEQYF. DNA for the CDR3: TGTGCCAGCTCCGGAGAGGGGTACGAGCAGTACTTC. This chain uses TRBV18 with TRBJ2-7, with D tentatively TRBD1 or TRBD2 (5 bases each). The CDR3 is made up of 12 amino acids. The germline V gene encodes CDR1 KGHSH and CDR2 LQKENI. Trimming pared 6 bases from V and 4 bases from J, leaving 10 bases between.

In its sample, this clone was seen once. This sequence joins TRBV19 and TRBJ1-5, with D unclear. The CDR3 is 12 residues long. V shed 6 bases and J shed 6 bases, with 9 bases lying between them. CDR1 is LNHDA, CDR2 SQIVND, per germline (reference sequence). The CDR3 protein is CASSQSSQPQHF. The CDR3 nucleotides are TGTGCCAGTAGCCAGAGTTCTCAGCCCCAGCATTTT.

The chain uses TRBV7-9 and TRBJ1-3, with D possibly TRBD1 on 5 matching bases. CDR1 is SEHNR and CDR2 is FQNEAQ in the germline V gene (reference sequence). V was pared by 8 bases and J by 4 bases, with 18 bases between. This CDR3 spans 15 amino acids. CDR3 DNA: TGTGCCAGCCACGAGGGGCGGGCATCGGGAAACACCATATATTTT. It specifies CASHEGRASGNTIYF.

The J gene is TRBJ1-1, the V gene TRBV28; D perhaps matches TRBD1 (5 bases). Germline CDR1 is MDHEN and CDR2 is SYDVKM. The CDR3 loop spans 13 amino acids. V was pared by 7 bases and J by 1 base, with 10 bases between. DNA of the CDR3: TGTGCCAGCATCGGACACCCGAACACTGAAGCTTTCTTT. Translating gives CASIGHPNTEAFF. Full variable domain (rest looked up from reference TRBV28 and TRBJ1-1): DVKVTQSSRYLVKRTGEKVFLECVQDMDHENMFWYRQDPGLGLRLIYFSYDVKMKEKGDIPEGYSVSREKKERFSLILESASTNQTSMYLCASIGHPNTEAFFGQGTRLTVV.

The DNA of the CDR3 is TGTGCCAGCGGGACAGGGATCTACGAGCAGTACTTC. Its translation: CASGTGIYEQYF. The V call is TRBV27, the J call TRBJ2-7; 9 bases match TRBD1. The CDR3 has 12 residues. Germline V gene data show CDR1 as MNHEY and CDR2 as SMNVEV (reference sequence). Trimming removed 8 bases from V and 3 bases from J; junction bases left unmatched: 2.

The V gene is TRBV11-2, the J gene TRBJ1-5; the D gene is possibly TRBD1 (6 bases). Germline-derived CDR1 and CDR2 are SGHAT and FQNNGV. V lost 1 base and J 2 bases, leaving 9 bases between the germline ends. CDR3 length: 15 residues. In DNA, the CDR3 is TGTGCCAGCAGCTTAGCGGCAGGGGGCAATCAGCCCCAGCATTTT. It yields the protein CASSLAAGGNQPQHF.

CDR3 nucleotide sequence: TGTGCCAGCACGGAGGGGGCGAATTTTGATCAGCCCCAGCATTTT. Translation gives CASTEGANFDQPQHF. The gene calls are TRBV28 and TRBJ1-5, with TRBD1 matching 7 bases. V trimming: 7 bases; J trimming: 5 bases; junction bases outside the gene matches: 11. The CDR3 is made up of 15 amino acids. Germline V lookup: CDR1 MDHEN, CDR2 SYDVKM.

J is TRBJ2-7 and V is TRBV6-1; D remains ambiguous. This CDR3 is 14 amino acids long. Germline lookup yields CDR1 MNHNS and CDR2 SASEGT. Trimming cost V 2 bases and J 1 base, with 9 bases left between them. The CDR3 coding sequence is TGTGCCAGCAGTGAAAGTTGGACGTCCTACGAGCAGTACTTC. Its protein product is CASSESWTSYEQYF.

The chain links TRBV7-8 to TRBJ1-1; perhaps TRBD1 as D (5 bases). The CDR3 contains 15 residues. V was clipped by 0 bases and J by 3 bases, with 11 bases between them. Looked up from germline, CDR1 is SGHVS and CDR2 is FQNEAQ. DNA of the CDR3: TGTGCCAGCAGCTTAGCTGGCAGGGCTGACACTGAAGCTTTCTTT. Translated, it gives CASSLAGRADTEAFF.

This sequence joins TRBV28 and TRBJ2-7, with D tentatively TRBD1 or TRBD2 (5 bases each). V lost 4 bases to trimming and J lost 6 bases, with 16 bases between them. Germline loops: CDR1 MDHEN, CDR2 SYDVKM. This CDR3 region has 14 residues. CDR3 nucleotide sequence: TGTGCCAGCAGTTCCCCTTCAGGGACCACCGAGCAGTACTTC. This sequence encodes CASSSPSGTTEQYF.

V and J are TRBV6-1 and TRBJ1-4; D is perhaps TRBD1 (5 bases). Between the trimmed V and J ends, which lost 2 bases and 8 bases, there was a span of 15 bases. This CDR3 is built from 15 residues. Germline V lookup: CDR1 MNHNS, CDR2 SASEGT. For the CDR3, the DNA is TGTGCCAGCAGTGAACATTACGGGACTGGCGAAAAACTGTTTTTT. This gives the protein CASSEHYGTGEKLFF.